The 20 T cell receptor beta chains below come from one sample, sequenced in a study of identical twins. A single record per CDR3 protein comes from TCRdb applying MiXCR to the 5' RACE reads. The sample shows hundreds of thousands of distinct CDR3 sequences, approximately 20% of them seen only once. A further study also used this sample, focusing on yellow fever vaccine responses in identical twins.

Input material: CD4+ T cells sorted from blood. These receptors were obtained from a woman between 18 and 29 years old in good health.

This clonotype came up a few times. The gene calls are TRBV12-3 or TRBV12-4 and TRBJ2-3; D remains unclear. The length of the CDR3 is 12 residues. The germline V and J ends were trimmed by 4 bases and 7 bases, with 9 bases remaining between them. This chain's CDR3 is CASSSTQNTQYF. CDR3 DNA: TGTGCCAGCAGTTCGACGCAAAATACGCAGTATTTT.

This clonotype occurred once. The chain couples TRBV12-3 or TRBV12-4 to TRBJ2-7, with 9 nucleotides matching TRBD2. Trimming at V came to 5 bases and at J to 3 bases, leaving 5 bases not matched to a gene. The CDR3 loop spans 14 amino acids. In nucleotides, the CDR3 is TGTGCCAGCAGTCTAGGACTAGCGTGCTACGAGCAGTACTTC. It codes for CASSLGLACYEQYF.

The V and J genes are TRBV29-1 and TRBJ2-1; 14 nucleotides agree with TRBD2. Germline CDR1 SQVTM, CDR2 ANQGSEA. Losses at the gene ends were 6 bases for V and 12 bases for J; bases not matched to a gene: 7. The CDR3 sequence is 13 residues long. The CDR3 coding sequence is TGCAGCGTCGCTGGACTAGCGGGAGGCGGGCAGTTCTTC. Amino acids: CSVAGLAGGGQFF.

The rearrangement uses TRBV10-1 and TRBJ2-1; 12 bases are a match to TRBD2. Trimming took 2 bases from V and 9 from J; bases not matched to a gene: 5. Germline CDR1 reads WNHNN; CDR2 reads SYGVQD (reference sequence). CDR3 length: 15 amino acids. CDR3 nucleotide sequence: TGCGCCAGCAGTGAGCGAGCTAGCGGGAGGGGTGAGCAGTTCTTC. This codes for CASSERASGRGEQFF.

The chain employs TRBV3-1 and TRBJ2-1; D unresolved. Germline values: CDR1 LGHDT, CDR2 YNNKEL (reference sequence). The CDR3 spans 13 residues. Trimming took off 1 base at V and 8 bases at J, with 9 bases between the two ends. CDR3 sequence reads: CASSQGISDEQFF. In DNA, the CDR3 is TGTGCCAGCAGCCAAGGAATCTCTGATGAGCAGTTCTTC.

This clonotype was detected a few times. The chain is built from TRBV3-1 and TRBJ2-3; maybe TRBD2 (6 bases). There are 15 residues in the CDR3. V lost 1 base, J lost 3 bases, and 11 bases lay in between. Germline CDR1 LGHDT, CDR2 YNNKEL (reference sequence). The CDR3 nucleotides read TGTGCCAGCAGCCAAGTGGGACTCACTACAGATACGCAGTATTTT. Protein product: CASSQVGLTTDTQYF.

This clonotype appeared many times. The J gene is TRBJ2-1, the V gene TRBV27, with 9 bases identical to TRBD1. Germline CDR1 is MNHEY and CDR2 is SMNVEV (reference sequence). V lost 6 bases, J lost 8 bases, and 14 bases stayed unmatched. CDR3 length: 16 residues. CDR3 amino acids: CASRRTGTGFQDEQFF. CDR3 bases: TGTGCCAGCAGAAGGACCGGGACAGGGTTTCAGGATGAGCAGTTCTTC.

This chain uses TRBV7-2 with TRBJ2-1, with D unclear. Trimming removed 0 bases from V and 6 bases from J, with 9 bases in between. CDR1 and CDR2 (germline): SGHTA, FQGNSA. This CDR3 contains 14 residues. The CDR3 sequence is CASSLADASNEQFF. The CDR3 DNA is TGTGCCAGCAGCTTAGCCGACGCCAGCAATGAGCAGTTCTTC. The variable domain in full, with the rest retrieved from reference TRBV7-2 and TRBJ2-1, is GAGVSQSPSNKVTEKGKDVELRCDPISGHTALYWYRQSLGQGLEFLIYFQGNSAPDKSGLPSDRFSAERTGGSVSTLTIQRTQQEDSAVYLCASSLADASNEQFFGPGTRLTVL.

The chain employs TRBV7-2 and TRBJ2-3, with 12 nucleotides matching TRBD2. The germline V gene has CDR1 SGHTA and CDR2 FQGNSA. Germline trimming cut 5 bases from V and 4 bases from J; bases unmatched to any gene: 4. The CDR3 covers 15 residues. CDR3 amino acids: CASSRLAGEPDTQYF. The DNA of the CDR3 is TGTGCCAGCAGCAGACTAGCGGGAGAACCAGATACGCAGTATTTT.

The chain has TRBV27 and TRBJ2-1; no clear D gene. The germline V and J ends were trimmed by 6 bases and 8 bases, with 11 bases remaining between them. The CDR3 spans 12 residues. Germline-derived CDR1 and CDR2 are MNHEY and SMNVEV (reference sequence). The CDR3 loop reads CASRKGGDEQFF. Written as DNA, the CDR3 is TGTGCCAGCAGAAAGGGCGGCGATGAGCAGTTCTTC.

J is TRBJ2-3 and V is TRBV4-1; D may be TRBD2 (5 bases). The CDR3 extends over 15 amino acids. V lost 5 bases, J lost 3 bases, and 15 bases lay in between. Germline assignment: CDR1 MGHRA and CDR2 YSYEKL. CDR3 coding DNA: TGCGCCAGCAGCGAGACCCACCCGGGGACAGATACGCAGTATTTT. This gives the protein CASSETHPGTDTQYF.

This clonotype was counted only a few times. The rearrangement uses TRBV7-9 and TRBJ2-4, with TRBD1 matching 7 bases. CDR3 size: 14 residues. Germline values: CDR1 SEHNR, CDR2 FQNEAQ (reference sequence). V was pared by 0 bases and J by 4 bases, with 0 bases of the junction left unmatched. CDR3 DNA sequence: TGTGCCAGCAGCTTAGCGACAGGGAAAAACATTCAGTACTTC. Translating it yields CASSLATGKNIQYF.

The chain employs TRBV11-2 and TRBJ2-3; possible D gene TRBD1, 5 bases. V lost 1 base and J 3 bases, leaving 11 bases between the germline ends. The CDR3 contains 15 residues. Looked up from germline, CDR1 is SGHAT and CDR2 is FQNNGV. This CDR3 reads CASSLGNRQTDTQYF. CDR3 nucleotides: TGTGCCAGCAGCTTAGGTAACAGGCAAACAGATACGCAGTATTTT.

The genes are TRBV20-1 and TRBJ2-5, with 9 bases that match TRBD2. V trimming: 0 bases; J trimming: 2 bases; junction bases outside the gene matches: 4. CDR3 length: 15 amino acids. The germline V gene encodes CDR1 DFQATT and CDR2 SNEGSKA (reference sequence). The CDR3 sequence is CSARDPSGAQETQYF. CDR3 coding DNA: TGCAGTGCTAGAGATCCTAGCGGGGCACAAGAGACCCAGTACTTC.

A few counts support this clonotype. The J gene is TRBJ2-5, the V gene TRBV29-1, with D possibly called TRBD1 or TRBD2 (5 bases each). Germline CDR1 reads SQVTM; CDR2 reads ANQGSEA. The CDR3 has 13 amino acids. V lost 7 bases and J lost 1, with 13 bases in between. The CDR3 here is CSADPGPQETQYF. The CDR3 DNA follows: TGCAGCGCCGACCCGGGACCCCAAGAGACCCAGTACTTC. Filled out from reference TRBV29-1 and TRBJ2-5, the complete variable domain reads SAVISQKPSRDICQRGTSLTIQCQVDSQVTMMFWYRQQPGQSLTLIATANQGSEATYESGFVIDKFPISRPNLTFSTLTVSNMSPEDSSIYLCSADPGPQETQYFGPGTRLLVL.

This clonotype was counted between two and nine times. The V gene is TRBV7-9, the J gene TRBJ2-5; D is unresolved. Germline loops: CDR1 SEHNR, CDR2 FQNEAQ (reference sequence). The CDR3 is 15 amino acids. Trimming removed 3 bases from V and 2 bases from J, with 13 bases in between. In nucleotides, the CDR3 is TGTGCCAGCAGCTTGTCGTCGGTTGGACAAGAGACCCAGTACTTC. It codes for CASSLSSVGQETQYF.

The chain couples TRBV10-3 to TRBJ2-3, with D perhaps assigned TRBD1 or TRBD2 (5 bases each). Germline values: CDR1 ENHRY, CDR2 SYGVKD. Trimming removed 11 bases at V and 8 bases at J, with 14 bases between. This CDR3 is 11 amino acids long. The CDR3 protein is CASTWGSTQYF. DNA of the CDR3: TGTGCCTCCACGTGGGGGAGTACGCAGTATTTT.

This clonotype was counted only a few times. V usage is TRBV20-1 and J usage is TRBJ2-1; 8 bases map to TRBD2. J was trimmed by 5 bases and V by 0 bases; bases with no gene match: 3. The CDR3 is 14 residues long. Germline CDR1 is DFQATT and CDR2 is SNEGSKA (reference sequence). The CDR3 here is CSAREGGGHNEQFF. In DNA form, the CDR3 reads TGCAGTGCTAGAGAAGGCGGGGGGCACAATGAGCAGTTCTTC.

The rearrangement uses TRBV11-3 and TRBJ2-1, with 9 bases identical to TRBD2. The germline gives CDR1 SGHNT, CDR2 YENEEA. The CDR3 length is 17 residues. Unmatched junction bases numbered 17, after V lost 7 bases and J lost 7 bases. CDR3 in DNA: TGTGCCAGCACTATCCCGCTAGCGGGAAAGGGTAAGAATGAGCAGTTCTTC. Translation: CASTIPLAGKGKNEQFF. The variable domain in full, completed from reference TRBV11-3 and TRBJ2-1, reads EAGVVQSPRYKIIEKKQPVAFWCNPISGHNTLYWYLQNLGQGPELLIRYENEEAVDDSQLPKDRFSAERLKGVDSTLKIQPAELGDSAVYLCASTIPLAGKGKNEQFFGPGTRLTVL.

In its sample, this clonotype was seen a few times. V usage is TRBV7-9 and J usage is TRBJ1-4; 7 bases match TRBD1. CDR3 length: 15 amino acids. Germline lookup yields CDR1 SEHNR and CDR2 FQNEAQ (reference sequence). The ends lost 5 bases at V and 6 bases at J; junction bases unmatched: 9. CDR3 loop: CASSPQQGIHEKLFF. CDR3 sequence (DNA): TGTGCCAGCAGCCCCCAACAGGGGATCCATGAAAAACTGTTTTTT. Complete variable domain (other parts from reference TRBV7-9 and TRBJ1-4): DTGVSQNPRHKITKRGQNVTFRCDPISEHNRLYWYRQTLGQGPEFLTYFQNEAQLEKSRLLSDRFSAERPKGSFSTLEIQRTEQGDSAMYLCASSPQQGIHEKLFFGSGTQLSVL.